These 10 T cell receptor beta chains originate from one sample sequenced in a study of CD8+ T cells in alopecia areata. It was cDNA, reverse transcribed from extracted RNA, that served as the sequencing template. Using immunoSEQ multiplex PCR, the repertoire was profiled, and TCRdb retains in-frame clones only, with some absent. The table lists around 120,000 clones, approximately 60% of them singletons, with approximately 2.8% in the top ten. The sequencing input was CD4+ T cells sorted from blood. All receptors derive from a human donor in good health.

In its sample, this clone was seen a few times. V and J are TRBV18 and TRBJ2-7; 9 nucleotides align to TRBD1. The CDR3 length is 14 residues. Germline CDR1 and CDR2: KGHSH and LQKENI. The V gene end was trimmed by 5 bases and the J gene end by 2 bases; junction bases not matched to a gene: 4. CDR3 loop: CASSGGTGPYEQYF. The DNA for the CDR3 is TGTGCCAGCTCAGGGGGGACAGGGCCCTACGAGCAGTACTTC.

The chain uses TRBV15 and TRBJ1-1, with a weak D call TRBD1 (6 bases). The CDR3 length is 13 residues. Between the trimmed V and J ends, which lost 7 bases and 6 bases, there was a span of 15 bases. Per the germline V gene, CDR1 is LNHNV and CDR2 is YYDKDF (reference sequence). CDR3 nucleotides: TGTGCCACCAAAACTCAGGGGCCCGCTGAAGCTTTCTTT. It codes for CATKTQGPAEAFF.

The chain joins TRBV5-6 to TRBJ2-2; D uncertain. Germline values: CDR1 SGHDT, CDR2 YYEEEE. V lost 1 base, J lost 5 bases, and 9 bases lay in between. The CDR3 consists of 14 residues. The CDR3 spells CASSLPKKTGELFF. The DNA of the CDR3 is TGTGCCAGCAGCTTGCCCAAGAAGACCGGGGAGCTGTTTTTT.

The V and J genes are TRBV29-1 and TRBJ1-1; D unclear. The CDR3 is 13 residues long. Germline loops: CDR1 SQVTM, CDR2 ANQGSEA. Between the trimmed V and J ends, which lost 3 bases and 0 bases, there was a span of 8 bases. The DNA of the CDR3 is TGCAGCGTTGAGAAGGGAATGAACACTGAAGCTTTCTTT. This sequence encodes CSVEKGMNTEAFF.

This clone occurred a few times. The chain combines TRBV19 with TRBJ1-1, with TRBD1 identical over 9 bases. The junction had 5 bases not matched to a gene; V was cut back by 6 bases and J by 0 bases. There are 15 residues in the CDR3. Germline CDR1 and CDR2: LNHDA and SQIVND (reference sequence). As DNA, the CDR3 is TGTGCCAGTAGGGGGACAGGGTCCATGAACACTGAAGCTTTCTTT. It translates to CASRGTGSMNTEAFF. Full variable domain (outside the CDR3, taken from reference TRBV19 and TRBJ1-1): DGGITQSPKYLFRKEGQNVTLSCEQNLNHDAMYWYRQDPGQGLRLIYYSQIVNDFQKGDIAEGYSVSREKKESFPLTVTSAQKNPTAFYLCASRGTGSMNTEAFFGQGTRLTVV.

CDR3 DNA sequence: TGTGCCTGGAGTCCGGGACAGGGAAGGCCCCAGCATTTT. Amino acid sequence: CAWSPGQGRPQHF. The V call is TRBV30, the J call TRBJ1-5; 9 bases fit TRBD1. Germline V gives CDR1 GTSNPN, CDR2 SVGIG (reference sequence). This CDR3 is built from 13 residues. V shed 2 bases and J 9 bases; nucleotides not matched to a gene: 5.

The chain is built from TRBV27 and TRBJ1-5; 9 bases match TRBD1. J lost 4 bases, V lost 7 bases, and 8 bases had no gene match. Germline V CDR1 and CDR2: MNHEY, SMNVEV (reference sequence). There are 15 residues in the CDR3. CDR3 loop: CASKSLTGGNQPQHF. As DNA, the CDR3 is TGTGCCAGCAAGTCACTGACAGGGGGGAATCAGCCCCAGCATTTT.

The chain has TRBV6-6 and TRBJ1-1, with a weak D call TRBD1 (6 bases). CDR1 and CDR2 (germline): MNHNY, SVGAGI (reference sequence). Between the trimmed V and J ends, which lost 5 bases and 2 bases, there was a span of 12 bases. The CDR3 is 14 residues long. The CDR3, as DNA: TGTGCCAGCAGTCCCCGGGACATTAACACTGAAGCTTTCTTT. The encoded protein is CASSPRDINTEAFF.

CDR3 sequence reads: CASSLRGTGTYNEQFF. Written as DNA, the CDR3 is TGTGCCAGCAGCTTAAGAGGGACAGGGACCTACAATGAGCAGTTCTTC. This sequence joins TRBV7-6 and TRBJ2-1, with TRBD1 matching 9 bases. The CDR3 spans 16 residues. Per the germline V gene, CDR1 is SGHVS and CDR2 is FNYEAQ. J lost 2 bases, V lost 2 bases, and 4 bases had no gene match.

This clone was counted between two and nine times. The chain couples TRBV2 to TRBJ1-2; D perhaps matches TRBD1 (6 bases). Trimming stripped 8 bases from V and 5 bases from J, with 15 bases between. The CDR3 is made up of 13 amino acids. Germline V gene lookup returns CDR1 SNHLY and CDR2 FYNNEI. CDR3 protein: CASGGQGEYGYTF. In nucleotides, the CDR3 is TGTGCCAGCGGGGGGCAAGGGGAGTATGGCTACACCTTC.